Shown below are 18 T cell receptor beta chains from a single sample sequenced in a study of blood T cells in healthy people across ages (dated by TCRdb to between 2014 and 2016). The library was made by 5' RACE. Data came from an Illumina HiSeq 2500. A second PCR of about 6 to 11 cycles was performed with a sample-barcoded 5' primer and a J-beta primer mix. TCRdb reprocessing: public reads trimmed at Q25 with fastp, clones called with MiXCR, in-frame beta chains kept. Every entry covers one CDR3 protein and lists the most common genes and DNA from its rows. The sample table shows around 1.5 million distinct CDR3 sequences, and roughly 30% are seen once. The ten largest clonotypes hold around 11% of the sample. Sequencing was done on a sample of blood. These receptors were taken from a woman aged 25 to 39 in good health.

The V gene is TRBV27, the J gene TRBJ1-6; no clear D gene. Between the trimmed V and J ends, which lost 6 bases and 9 bases, there was a span of 18 bases. CDR1 and CDR2 (germline): MNHEY, SMNVEV (reference sequence). The CDR3 covers 15 residues. CDR3 loop: CASSPDAGWSSPLHF. The CDR3 nucleotides are TGTGCCAGCAGCCCGGACGCGGGGTGGAGTTCACCCCTCCACTTT.

V is TRBV24-1 and J is TRBJ2-1; 7 bases line up with TRBD2. Germline V gene sequence: CDR1 KGHDR, CDR2 SFDVKD. The CDR3 totals 17 residues. V lost 3 bases and J lost 3; bases outside the gene matches: 10. CDR3 residues: CATSDPPQRGVYNEQFF. CDR3 coding DNA: TGTGCCACCAGTGATCCTCCCCAACGGGGGGTCTACAATGAGCAGTTCTTC.

This clonotype has only a few counts. The V call is TRBV20-1, the J call TRBJ2-5; 14 bases map to TRBD2. Germline CDR1 DFQATT, CDR2 SNEGSKA (reference sequence). The V gene end was trimmed by 7 bases and the J gene end by 4 bases; junction bases not matched to a gene: 8. The CDR3 covers 15 residues. CDR3 residues: CSVTGTSGGGETQYF. CDR3 in DNA: TGCAGTGTCACCGGGACTAGCGGGGGTGGAGAGACCCAGTACTTC.

CDR3 in DNA: TGCGCCAGCAGCTTCCTAAGACAGGGAACGTCTTTATTGGAGCAGTACTTC. Protein: CASSFLRQGTSLLEQYF. The rearrangement links TRBV5-1 to TRBJ2-5, with 7 positions matching TRBD1. The germline gives CDR1 SGHRS, CDR2 YFSETQ. The length of the CDR3 is 17 residues. V gave up 2 bases and J gave up 11 bases; unmatched junction bases: 21.

This clonotype was seen a handful of times. This chain connects TRBV7-9 to TRBJ1-5; no clear D gene. From germline, CDR1 is SEHNR and CDR2 FQNEAQ (reference sequence). CDR3 size: 13 residues. V dropped 4 bases and J dropped 5 bases, with 9 bases sitting between them. The CDR3 region has the DNA TGTGCCAGCAGCTCAACAGCTTATCAGCCCCAGCATTTT. The encoded protein is CASSSTAYQPQHF.

The chain carries TRBV10-3 and TRBJ1-1; 7 positions match TRBD1. After removal of 7 bases from V and 3 bases from J, the junction contained 8 bases not matched to a gene. The CDR3 is 14 amino acids. Germline V CDR1 and CDR2: ENHRY, SYGVKD. The CDR3 region is CAITKTGVDTEAFF. The CDR3 DNA reads as TGTGCCATCACTAAAACAGGGGTAGACACTGAAGCTTTCTTT.

This clonotype was detected many times. The chain is built from TRBV20-1 and TRBJ2-1, with 9 bases identical to TRBD2. This CDR3 contains 18 residues. Germline V lookup: CDR1 DFQATT, CDR2 SNEGSKA (reference sequence). Unmatched junction bases numbered 16, after V lost 6 bases and J lost 1 base. CDR3 region: CSAPNWRGGIGSYNEQFF. The CDR3 DNA follows: TGCAGTGCCCCTAATTGGCGGGGGGGGATTGGATCCTACAATGAGCAGTTCTTC.

This clonotype has just one count. The rearrangement uses TRBV2 and TRBJ2-5; the D gene could be TRBD1 or TRBD2 (5 bases each). Deletions cut 4 bases from V and 1 base from J, with 10 bases between. This CDR3 comprises 14 residues. Germline CDR1 is SNHLY and CDR2 is FYNNEI. CDR3 nucleotide sequence: TGTGCCAGCAGTGGGTCGGGACGCCAAGAGACCCAGTACTTC. It specifies CASSGSGRQETQYF.

About this clonotype itself: A read error may explain this, as a much larger clone is one base away. The V and J genes are TRBV29-1 and TRBJ2-5, with TRBD1 matching over 7 bases. The CDR3 totals 15 residues. CDR1 is SQVTM, CDR2 ANQGSEA, per germline. DNA for the CDR3: TGCAGCGCTAGGGGACAGCAAGGGTTCCAAGACACCCAGTACTTC. This codes for CSARGQQGFQDTQYF.

The CDR3 spells CASSPGQRITDTQYF. DNA of the CDR3: TGTGCCAGCAGCCCAGGACAGAGGATCACAGATACGCAGTATTTT. The chain carries TRBV27 and TRBJ2-3, with a possible D match to TRBD1 (6 bases). The CDR3 totals 15 residues. Germline V gene data show CDR1 as MNHEY and CDR2 as SMNVEV (reference sequence). V was pared by 6 bases and J by 2 bases, with 15 bases between.

This clonotype was seen a handful of times. V usage is TRBV7-8 and J usage is TRBJ2-1; 15 bases agree with TRBD2. CDR3 length equals 17 residues. The germline V gene encodes CDR1 SGHVS and CDR2 FQNEAQ. V shed 5 bases and J 2 bases; nucleotides not matched to a gene: 4. The CDR3 reads CASSKGLAGGPYNEQFF. In DNA form, the CDR3 reads TGTGCCAGCAGCAAGGGACTAGCGGGAGGACCCTACAATGAGCAGTTCTTC.

The chain carries TRBV20-1 and TRBJ2-7, with unresolved D. Germline assignment: CDR1 DFQATT and CDR2 SNEGSKA (reference sequence). This CDR3 contains 13 residues. Deletions cut 5 bases from V and 1 base from J, with 12 bases between. The CDR3 coding sequence is TGCAGTGCTGCCTGGGCAGGATCCTACGAGCAGTACTTC. This sequence encodes CSAAWAGSYEQYF.

The sample holds a few counts of this clonotype. The J gene is TRBJ1-1, the V gene TRBV2, with 8 positions matching TRBD1. CDR1 and CDR2 (germline): SNHLY, FYNNEI. J gave up 5 bases and V 7 bases, and 6 bases lay outside the gene matches. This CDR3 is built from 13 residues. The CDR3 is CASNRQGWTEAFF. CDR3 coding DNA: TGTGCCAGCAATCGACAGGGGTGGACTGAAGCTTTCTTT.

This clonotype was found a few times. Here the CDR3 reads CASSPAWAPYEQYF. DNA of the CDR3: TGTGCCAGCAGCCCGGCGTGGGCTCCCTACGAGCAGTACTTC. The V gene is TRBV7-2, the J gene TRBJ2-7; no reliable D call. This CDR3 spans 14 amino acids. V lost 5 bases, J lost 2 bases, and 13 bases lay in between. Per the germline V gene, CDR1 is SGHTA and CDR2 is FQGNSA. The complete variable domain, with remaining parts taken from reference TRBV7-2 and TRBJ2-7, reads GAGVSQSPSNKVTEKGKDVELRCDPISGHTALYWYRQSLGQGLEFLIYFQGNSAPDKSGLPSDRFSAERTGGSVSTLTIQRTQQEDSAVYLCASSPAWAPYEQYFGPGTRLTVT.

In its sample, this clonotype was seen a few times. The chain recombines TRBV20-1 with TRBJ2-6; TRBD2 agrees at 7 bases. The J segment lost 3 bases and the V segment lost 0 bases, leaving 8 bases of the junction unmatched. The CDR3 covers 17 residues. Germline assignment: CDR1 DFQATT and CDR2 SNEGSKA (reference sequence). The CDR3 DNA is TGCAGTGCTAGAGACGGGACTACCGGGAGTGGGGCCAACGTCCTGACTTTC. Translating gives CSARDGTTGSGANVLTF.

The chain employs TRBV6-1 and TRBJ2-7, with TRBD2 matching over 11 bases. The CDR3 runs 15 residues. V shed 6 bases, J shed 3 bases, and the junction held 7 bases outside the gene matches. Germline V CDR1 and CDR2: MNHNS, SASEGT. The CDR3 sequence: CASRFLAGGVYEQYF. In DNA form, the CDR3 reads TGTGCCAGCAGGTTCCTAGCGGGGGGTGTCTACGAGCAGTACTTC.

About this clonotype itself: At one end, the junction sequence differs from germline, possibly due to a read error. This chain joins TRBV7-9 and TRBJ2-3; weak D call: TRBD2 (6 bases). Germline V CDR1 and CDR2: SEHNR, FQNEAQ (reference sequence). This CDR3 has 17 residues. Here the CDR3 DNA reads TGTGCCAGCACTTCCACCTTGTTGGGGGGTAACACAGGTACGCAGTATTTT. It specifies CASTSTLLGGNTGTQYF.

This clonotype was picked up many times. The chain joins TRBV4-1 to TRBJ2-7; perhaps D is TRBD1 or TRBD2 (7 bases each). The CDR3 runs 13 residues. The V end was cut by 4 bases, the J end by 7 bases, with 14 bases between. Germline V CDR1 and CDR2: MGHRA, YSYEKL. As DNA, the CDR3 is TGCGCCAGCAGCCCTACAGGGGAGGGAGAGCAGTACTTC. Translation: CASSPTGEGEQYF.